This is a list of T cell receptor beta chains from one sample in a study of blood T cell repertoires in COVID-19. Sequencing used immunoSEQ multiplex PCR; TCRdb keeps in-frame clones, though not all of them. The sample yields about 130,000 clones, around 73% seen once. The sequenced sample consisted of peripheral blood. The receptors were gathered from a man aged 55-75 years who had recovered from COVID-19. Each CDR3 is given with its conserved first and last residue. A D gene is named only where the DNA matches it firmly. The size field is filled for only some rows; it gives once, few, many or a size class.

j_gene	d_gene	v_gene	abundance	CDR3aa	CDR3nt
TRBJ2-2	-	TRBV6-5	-	CASNRVGELFF	TGTGCCAGCAACCGGGTCGGTGAGCTGTTTTTT
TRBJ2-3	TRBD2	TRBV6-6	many	CASSRTQLAGFVGTQYF	TGTGCCAGCAGCCGAACCCAACTAGCGGGATTCGTCGGTACGCAGTATTTT
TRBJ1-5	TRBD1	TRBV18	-	CASSPLGTGGMQPQHF	TGTGCCAGCTCACCCCTAGGGACAGGTGGAATGCAGCCCCAGCATTTT
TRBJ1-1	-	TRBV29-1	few	CSVFGGTNTEAFF	TGCAGCGTTTTCGGGGGAACGAACACTGAAGCTTTCTTT
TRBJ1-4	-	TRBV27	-	CASSPSNEKLFF	TGTGCCAGCAGTCCATCTAATGAAAAACTGTTTTTT
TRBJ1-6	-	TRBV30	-	CAWKLAIGRGNSPLHF	TGTGCCTGGAAATTGGCTATCGGGAGAGGGAATTCACCCCTCCACTTT
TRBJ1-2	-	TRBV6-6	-	CASSYTDSSSGYTF	TGTGCCAGCAGTTACACGGACAGCTCGTCGGGCTACACCTTC
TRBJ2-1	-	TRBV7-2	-	CASSLLGSYNEQFF	TGTGCCAGCAGCTTACTCGGCTCCTACAATGAGCAGTTCTTC
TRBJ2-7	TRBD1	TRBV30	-	CAWGQGPDEQYF	TGTGCCTGGGGACAGGGGCCTGACGAGCAGTACTTC
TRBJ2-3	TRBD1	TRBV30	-	CAWSISATGGTDTQYF	TGTGCCTGGAGTATATCGGCGACAGGGGGCACAGATACGCAGTATTTT
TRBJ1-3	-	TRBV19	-	CASSIGEDSLTF	TGTGCCAGTAGTATAGGTGAGGACAGCCTTACCTTT
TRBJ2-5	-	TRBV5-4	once	CASSLNSLETQYF	TGTGCCAGCAGCTTGAACAGTCTGGAGACCCAGTACTTC
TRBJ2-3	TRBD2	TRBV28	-	CASRVLAGVTDTQYF	TGTGCCAGCAGGGTACTAGCGGGAGTCACAGATACGCAGTATTTT
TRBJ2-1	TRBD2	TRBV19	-	CASKGTSGRFLNEQFF	TGTGCCAGTAAAGGGACTAGCGGGAGATTTCTGAATGAGCAGTTCTTC
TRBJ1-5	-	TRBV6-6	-	CASTLSEGNQPQHF	TGTGCCAGCACCCTCAGTGAGGGCAATCAGCCCCAGCATTTT
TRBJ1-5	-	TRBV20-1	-	CSVSGQPQHF	TGCAGTGTATCGGGACAGCCCCAGCATTTT
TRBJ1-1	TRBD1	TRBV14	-	CASSQGQGVAEAFF	TGTGCCAGCAGCCAAGGCCAGGGGGTGGCTGAAGCTTTCTTT
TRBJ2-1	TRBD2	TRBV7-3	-	CASSLAGGDNEQFF	TGTGCCAGCAGTTTAGCGGGAGGGGACAATGAGCAGTTCTTC
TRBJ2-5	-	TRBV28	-	CASTQGGKETQYF	TGTGCCAGCACTCAGGGGGGAAAAGAGACCCAGTACTTC
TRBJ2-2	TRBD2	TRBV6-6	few	CASILTSGRDTGELFF	TGTGCCAGCATTTTGACTAGCGGGAGGGACACCGGGGAGCTGTTTTTT
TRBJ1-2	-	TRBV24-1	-	CATSDWTVGYTF	TGTGCCACCAGTGATTGGACTGTTGGCTACACCTTC
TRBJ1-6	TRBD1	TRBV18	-	CASSPNVQGANSPLHF	TGTGCCAGCTCACCTAACGTACAGGGGGCGAATTCACCCCTCCACTTT
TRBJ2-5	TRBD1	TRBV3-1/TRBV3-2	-	CASSQAARQGRETQYF	TGTGCCAGCAGCCAAGCGGCGCGACAGGGCCGAGAGACCCAGTACTTC
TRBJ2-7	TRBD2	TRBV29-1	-	CSVTSGGGEQYF	TGCAGCGTAACTAGCGGGGGGGGTGAGCAGTACTTC